Below are 22 T cell receptor beta chains sequenced from a single sample in a study of T cell responses to AZD1222 COVID-19 vaccine. TCRdb keeps only in-frame clones here, not all; method: immunoSEQ multiplex PCR. The sample lists roughly 97,000 clones, 85% to 90% seen once, with over 6.5% in the top ten. This specimen was peripheral blood, taken on day 0 of AZD1222 vaccination. The receptors shown here come from an adult in good health.

This chain joins TRBV28 and TRBJ2-1; a possible D gene is TRBD1 (5 bases). The CDR3 length is 15 residues. Germline-derived CDR1 and CDR2 are MDHEN and SYDVKM. Trimming left V 3 bases short and J 8 bases short, with 17 bases between. CDR3 in amino acids: CASSFRGIVSHEQFF. The CDR3 nucleotides read TGTGCCAGCAGTTTTAGGGGAATCGTTTCCCATGAGCAGTTCTTC.

This chain uses TRBV9 with TRBJ1-2; TRBD1 matches 10 bases. Germline assignment: CDR1 SGDLS and CDR2 YYNGEE. There are 14 residues in the CDR3. The V gene end was trimmed by 7 bases and the J gene end by 4 bases; junction bases not matched to a gene: 7. This CDR3 is CASRGTGDSYGYTF. The CDR3 DNA reads TGTGCCAGCCGGGGGACAGGGGATAGCTATGGCTACACCTTC.

As for this clone: The junction and the germline gene differ at one end; a read error may be behind it. The V call is TRBV7-7, the J call TRBJ2-1; 7 bases map to TRBD2. Germline V lookup: CDR1 SSHAT, CDR2 FNYEAQ (reference sequence). The CDR3 sequence is 15 residues long. The CDR3 DNA follows: TGTGCTAGCAGCCTCGGACTAGGCTCCTACAATGAGCAGTTCTTC. It is translated as CASSLGLGSYNEQFF.

J is TRBJ1-5 and V is TRBV19, with D possibly TRBD1 on 6 matching bases. The CDR3 contains 16 residues. In germline, CDR1 is LNHDA, CDR2 SQIVND (reference sequence). V gave up 8 bases and J gave up 3 bases, with 20 bases separating them. This chain's CDR3 is CASEGGFDIDNQPQHF. CDR3 sequence (DNA): TGTGCCAGTGAAGGGGGTTTTGATATCGACAATCAGCCCCAGCATTTT.

This clone was detected only once. This chain uses TRBV9 with TRBJ2-1; perhaps TRBD1 as D (6 bases). V gave up 0 bases and J gave up 4 bases, with 17 bases separating them. The CDR3 runs 17 residues. Germline V CDR1 and CDR2: SGDLS, YYNGEE. CDR3 region: CASSVAPGTHYYNEQFF. CDR3 bases: TGTGCCAGCAGCGTAGCACCCGGGACACATTATTACAATGAGCAGTTCTTC.

This chain joins TRBV19 and TRBJ1-2, with 8 bases matching TRBD1. This CDR3 spans 13 amino acids. Germline CDR1 LNHDA, CDR2 SQIVND (reference sequence). V dropped 3 bases and J dropped 13; count of bases not matched to a gene: 10. The CDR3 nucleotides are TGTGCCAGTAGTATTCCCCCGACAGGGGAGGGCACCTTC. Protein sequence: CASSIPPTGEGTF.

This chain joins TRBV2 and TRBJ1-1; D gene unclear. CDR1 and CDR2 (germline): SNHLY, FYNNEI. V dropped 3 bases and J dropped 2 bases, with 10 bases sitting between them. This CDR3 is built from 14 residues. The CDR3 DNA reads as TGTGCCAGCAGTGAGTATTCAGGTAACACTGAAGCTTTCTTT. Encoded protein: CASSEYSGNTEAFF.

The genes are TRBV12-2 and TRBJ1-6; the table gives TRBD1 as D, unverified against the DNA. TRBV12-2 is a documented pseudogene. CDR3 length: 20 amino acids. Written as DNA, the CDR3 is TGTGCAAGTCGCTCAGGATGGGACAGGGGGTGTTATCCCAATAATTCACCCCTCCACTTT. It codes for CASRSGWDRGCYPNNSPLHF.

The chain employs TRBV3-1 (or the pseudogene TRBV3-2) and TRBJ1-1; D not certain. The germline V gene encodes CDR1 LGHDT and CDR2 YNNKEL (reference sequence). Trimming removed 4 bases from V and 1 base from J, with 10 bases in between. CDR3 size: 14 residues. The DNA of the CDR3 is TGTGCCAGCAGCCCTACCTATGGGAACACTGAAGCTTTCTTT. This encodes CASSPTYGNTEAFF.

This chain uses TRBV20-1 with TRBJ2-1; TRBD2 might be the D (5 bases). Trimming took off 3 bases at V and 4 bases at J, with 7 bases between the two ends. The CDR3 totals 12 residues. Germline CDR1 and CDR2: DFQATT and SNEGSKA (reference sequence). The CDR3 DNA reads as TGCAGTGCTAGTAGACTATACAATGAGCAGTTCTTC. It codes for CSASRLYNEQFF.

The rearrangement uses TRBV6-5 and TRBJ1-1; 8 nucleotides agree with TRBD1. The germline gives CDR1 MNHEY, CDR2 SVGAGI. The CDR3 length is 14 residues. The junction had 2 bases not matched to a gene; V was cut back by 4 bases and J by 1 base. The CDR3 DNA sequence: TGTGCCAGCAGTTTTGACAGGGGGAACACTGAAGCTTTCTTT. Encoded protein: CASSFDRGNTEAFF.

This chain joins TRBV4-3 and TRBJ1-2, with a weak D call TRBD1 (5 bases). The CDR3 consists of 16 residues. V shed 0 bases and J shed 4 bases, with 15 bases lying between them. Germline V gene data show CDR1 as LGHNA and CDR2 as YSLEER. CDR3 bases: TGCGCCAGCAGCCAAGATCATGGGGCGCAGCTCTATGGCTACACCTTC. Protein sequence: CASSQDHGAQLYGYTF.

V is TRBV7-2 and J is TRBJ1-6; 9 positions agree with TRBD1. The CDR3 is made up of 17 amino acids. Germline loops: CDR1 SGHTA, CDR2 FQGNSA. The ends lost 4 bases at V and 3 bases at J; junction bases unmatched: 7. The CDR3 nucleotides are TGTGCCAGCAGCTACCGGGACAGGGAGGTCTATAATTCACCCCTCCACTTT. This sequence encodes CASSYRDREVYNSPLHF.

The rearrangement joins TRBV5-4 to TRBJ2-5, with a possible D match to TRBD1 (6 bases). Trimming stripped 4 bases from V and 1 base from J, with 11 bases between. This CDR3 comprises 14 residues. Germline CDR1 SGHNT, CDR2 YYREEE (reference sequence). DNA for the CDR3: TGTGCCAGCAGCCCCCGGGACACCCAAGAGACCCAGTACTTC. Translation: CASSPRDTQETQYF.

The chain uses TRBV20-1 and TRBJ1-5; possibly TRBD1 for D (6 bases). The CDR3 extends over 12 amino acids. The germline V gene encodes CDR1 DFQATT and CDR2 SNEGSKA (reference sequence). With 6 bases removed from V and 7 bases from J, the gap between germline ends came to 13 bases. DNA of the CDR3: TGCAGTGCCAGTAGGGGGGACCAGCCCCAGCATTTT. Protein product: CSASRGDQPQHF.

The chain combines TRBV4-1 with TRBJ2-7, with unresolved D. Germline V gene sequence: CDR1 MGHRA, CDR2 YSYEKL. CDR3 length equals 15 residues. Deletions cut 2 bases from V and 0 bases from J, with 11 bases between. The CDR3 coding sequence is TGCGCCAGCAGCCAAAACGGTCATAGCTCCTACGAGCAGTACTTC. This gives the protein CASSQNGHSSYEQYF.

The chain links TRBV7-2 to TRBJ1-5; D ambiguous. This CDR3 contains 14 residues. Germline CDR1 reads SGHTA; CDR2 reads FQGNSA. V shed 6 bases and J shed 7 bases, with 16 bases lying between them. The CDR3 DNA sequence: TGTGCCAGCAGTGCGGACTCCCGGAGCCAGCCCCAGCATTTT. Encoded protein: CASSADSRSQPQHF.

J is TRBJ2-2 and V is TRBV5-4, with 9 bases that match TRBD2. Germline values: CDR1 SGHNT, CDR2 YYREEE (reference sequence). V lost 3 bases to trimming and J lost 6 bases; unmatched junction nucleotides: 15. The CDR3 is made up of 18 amino acids. The CDR3: CASSSRDSGGGLSGELFF. The CDR3 bases are TGTGCCAGCAGCTCCCGGGATAGCGGGGGCGGCCTATCCGGGGAGCTGTTTTTT.

Remarks on this clone: The same CDR3 is also encoded by other DNA sequences in this sample. The chain recombines TRBV5-1 with TRBJ2-5; D gene uncertain. The CDR3 extends over 13 amino acids. The germline CDR1 and CDR2 sequences are SGHRS and YFSETQ. Trimming shortened V by 0 bases and J by 2 bases, and 5 bases separated the two germline ends. The CDR3 loop reads CASSLVGQETQYF. The CDR3 bases are TGCGCCAGCAGCTTGGTAGGTCAAGAGACCCAGTACTTC.

CDR3 sequence: CASSLVGGKEFGYTF. The CDR3 DNA reads TGTGCCAGCAGCTTAGTTGGGGGTAAAGAGTTTGGCTACACCTTC. The genes are TRBV7-2 and TRBJ1-2; tentatively, D is TRBD1 (5 bases). This CDR3 spans 15 amino acids. Germline assignment: CDR1 SGHTA and CDR2 FQGNSA. V was pared by 1 base and J by 7 bases, with 16 bases between.

V and J are TRBV18 and TRBJ1-4, with TRBD1 identical over 7 bases. CDR3 length: 15 amino acids. V shed 3 bases, J shed 7 bases, and the junction held 8 bases outside the gene matches. Germline V gives CDR1 KGHSH, CDR2 LQKENI. CDR3 sequence: CASSPIDRVAEKLFF. The DNA of the CDR3 is TGTGCCAGCTCACCTATAGACAGGGTGGCTGAAAAACTGTTTTTT.

The V call is TRBV5-6, the J call TRBJ2-7; 7 nucleotides line up with TRBD1. V lost 3 bases and J lost 2; bases outside the gene matches: 8. Germline V gene lookup returns CDR1 SGHDT and CDR2 YYEEEE. The CDR3 totals 15 residues. CDR3: CASSYFNRGPYEQYF. The CDR3, as DNA: TGTGCCAGCAGCTACTTCAACAGGGGTCCCTACGAGCAGTACTTC.